These 2 T cell receptor beta chains originate from one sample sequenced in a study of cytomegalovirus exposure and HLA in healthy donors. 13 Jbeta primers and 60 Vbeta primers were used for the PCR. Sequencing was performed with immunoSEQ multiplex PCR; in TCRdb, only in-frame clones are kept and a portion is missing. The sample consists of roughly 160,000 clones, roughly 80% of them appearing once. Specimen: PBMCs. The receptor source for this set is a man aged 50 or older in good health and CMV-seropositive.

In nucleotides, the CDR3 is TGTGCCAGCAGCTTGAACAGGGGGACCGGTGGCTACACCTTC. Amino acids: CASSLNRGTGGYTF. The rearrangement joins TRBV5-4 to TRBJ1-2; TRBD1 agrees at 8 bases. CDR3 size: 14 residues. Germline V gene lookup returns CDR1 SGHNT and CDR2 YYREEE (reference sequence). Trimming at V came to 1 base and at J to 7 bases, leaving 6 bases not matched to a gene.

A single count supports this clone. The chain is built from TRBV5-5 and TRBJ2-5; 8 bases agree with TRBD1. The CDR3 consists of 17 residues. Germline trimming cut 7 bases from V and 1 base from J; bases unmatched to any gene: 15. The V gene's germline CDR1 is SGHKS and CDR2 YYEKEE (reference sequence). The CDR3 loop is CASESSRATGAQETQYF. CDR3 coding DNA: TGTGCCAGCGAGTCATCCCGAGCGACAGGGGCCCAAGAGACCCAGTACTTC.